This TCR beta chain was sequenced during a study of blood T cell repertoires in COVID-19. CDR3 length equals 17 residues. The germline gives CDR1 MRHNA, CDR2 SNTAGT. About this clone itself: An end of the junction does not agree with germline; a read error may underlie this.

Profiling relied on immunoSEQ multiplex PCR, and the TCRdb table lists in-frame clones only, not all of them. The sample carries some 150,000 clones, 80% to 90% recorded once. The rearrangement links TRBV6-4 to TRBJ2-5; 8 bases are shared with TRBD2. The sample taken for sequencing was peripheral blood. The sequence was obtained from a woman in her sixties or seventies with COVID-19, enrolled during active disease. The CDR3 region has the DNA TGTGCCAGCACTGACCGGCCGGGACCTCGGGGGGGAGAGACCCAGTACTTC. Translation: CASTDRPGPRGGETQYF.